In its sample, the clone carrying this T cell receptor beta chain was seen a few times. Its antigen is as yet unknown. Donors in the study were healthy people who gave bone marrow. The data stem from a study of cytomegalovirus exposure and HLA in healthy donors. The wider study: A previous analysis identified about 110 million unique TCR beta sequences derived from 180 million or so T cells. Findings and limits, study-wide: Associated with cytomegalovirus, according to the listing, were 170 or so TCR beta chains.

The CDR3 is made up of 15 amino acids. Germline CDR1 is MDHEN and CDR2 is SYDVKM. V shed 6 bases, J shed 8 bases, and the junction held 10 bases outside the gene matches. Amplification used 60 Vbeta primers and 13 Jbeta primers. TCRdb's table, derived via immunoSEQ multiplex PCR, lists solely in-frame clones and lacks some. The table has approximately 61,000 clones, around 64% seen once. The sample was PBMCs. The chain combines TRBV28 with TRBJ1-4; 9 bases match TRBD1. The clonotype was recovered from a woman aged 45-65 years in good health and CMV-seronegative. This chain's CDR3 is CASSTPGTGLEKLFF. CDR3 nucleotides: TGTGCCAGCAGCACCCCCGGGACAGGGTTGGAAAAACTGTTTTTT.